This T cell receptor (beta chain) is from a study of T cells in Graves' hyperthyroidism and ophthalmopathy. The CDR3 consists of 15 residues. The V gene's germline CDR1 is SGHTS and CDR2 YDEGEE. V was pared by 2 bases and J by 2 bases, with 12 bases between. TCR beta CDR3 sequences were amplified from RNA transcripts. The primer set for the first-round RT-PCR of the TCR CDR3 was HTBI. TCRdb passed the multiplex PCR reads through MiXCR, listing each CDR3 protein once. The sample lists approximately 420,000 distinct CDR3 sequences; approximately 13% were seen once. This TCR came from a woman aged 18-29 years with Graves' hyperthyroidism. The sequenced sample consisted of blood. The J gene is TRBJ2-3, the V gene TRBV5-8; tentative D call: TRBD2 (6 bases). The CDR3 bases are TGTGCCAGCAGCTTAGGCGGGACCTACACAGATACGCAGTATTTT. Encoded protein: CASSLGGTYTDTQYF.